This T cell receptor beta chain was obtained from a study of cytomegalovirus exposure and HLA in healthy donors. The PCR employed 60 Vbeta primers together with 13 Jbeta primers. Clones were sequenced by immunoSEQ multiplex PCR, and TCRdb holds only the in-frame ones, with some missing. In the table there are about 150,000 clones, 80% of which are singletons. V shed 5 bases and J shed 4 bases, with 26 bases lying between them. Germline CDR1 reads WNHNN; CDR2 reads SYGVQD (reference sequence). The CDR3 spans 18 residues. This clone was counted a single time. Unrecorded immune exposures were likely, despite nominal health at sampling.

This TCR came from a woman between 40 and 55 years old in good health and CMV-seropositive. Sequencing used PBMCs. V is TRBV10-1 and J is TRBJ1-2, with a tentative D call TRBD1 (6 bases). CDR3 in DNA: TGCGCCAGCAGTCCAGTAAAGCACAGGGCTATCGGGTTCTATGGCTACACCTTC. The encoded protein is CASSPVKHRAIGFYGYTF.